This T cell receptor beta chain was captured by sequencing in a study of cytomegalovirus exposure and HLA in healthy donors. As for the study in general: A prior study identified 110 million or so unique TCR beta sequences from about 180 million T cells. Approximately 80 million unique TCRs from HLA-typed donors were held in an early data release.

Study-level points and caveats: Some TCR beta chains (about 180 of them) were listed as cytomegalovirus-associated. Later work showed greater clonal expansion in HLA-associated TCR beta chains than in equally common others.

PCR employed 60 Vbeta and 13 Jbeta primers. The data were produced by immunoSEQ multiplex PCR, yet TCRdb's version contains in-frame clones alone and is incomplete. The top ten hold 2% to 2.5% of the sample, which has approximately 100,000 clones, approximately 80% seen once. Concerning this clone: Its antigen is unknown.

The germline gives CDR1 LNHNV, CDR2 YYDKDF (reference sequence). Trimming took 4 bases from V and 0 from J, leaving 13 bases between them. This CDR3 spans 16 amino acids. Sequencing was carried out using PBMCs. The genes are TRBV15 and TRBJ2-4; D possibly corresponds to TRBD1 (5 bases). The sequence was collected from a man aged 18 to 30 in good health and CMV-seronegative. Written as DNA, the CDR3 is TGTGCCACCAGCAAGCAAGGGGTGCTAGCCAAAAACATTCAGTACTTC. Protein: CATSKQGVLAKNIQYF.